These T cell receptor beta chains were read from a single sample in a study of blood T cell repertoires in COVID-19. Produced via immunoSEQ multiplex PCR; TCRdb's table is partial and in-frame only. The profile shows roughly 55,000 clones, around 83% of them singletons. The specimen sequenced was peripheral blood. The receptors here all came from a woman aged 55 to 70 with acute or convalescent COVID-19. CDR3s include the opening cysteine and the closing phenylalanine or tryptophan. A D gene is named only where the DNA matches it firmly. Some rows mark clone size as missing; the rest say once, few, many or name a class of expanded clone.

TRBJ2-7 | TRBD1 | TRBV24-1 | NA | TGTGCCGCTGGACAGGGCTACGAGCAGTACTTC | CAAGQGYEQYF
TRBJ2-6 | TRBD1 | TRBV7-9 | NA | TGTGCCAGCAGCCGGGACAGTCACTCTGGGGCCAACGTCCTGACTTTC | CASSRDSHSGANVLTF
TRBJ2-1 | NA | TRBV2 | NA | TGTGCCAGCAAAGCGCAGGGGGGATCCTACAATGAGCAGTTCTTC | CASKAQGGSYNEQFF
TRBJ2-2 | TRBD2 | TRBV29-1 | medium-sized | TGCAGCGTTGAACTAGCGGGAGTAAACACCGGGGAGCTGTTTTTT | CSVELAGVNTGELFF
TRBJ1-5 | TRBD1 | TRBV6-6 | NA | TGTGCCAGCAGTCTCGGGACAGTGCTTATAGCAAATCAGCCCCAGCATTTT | CASSLGTVLIANQPQHF
TRBJ1-1 | NA | TRBV6-1 | NA | TGTGCCAGCAGTGAAGCCGAACGACTGGTAGTAAGAGCTTTCTTT | CASSEAERLVVRAFF
TRBJ1-1 | NA | TRBV28 | NA | TGTGCCAGCAGTTTTTTGTCGGGGGGGAACACTGAAGCTTTCTTT | CASSFLSGGNTEAFF
TRBJ2-1 | NA | TRBV3-1/TRBV3-2 | NA | TGTGCCAGCAGCCCCGTCGGGGAGTGGGGGCAGTTCTTC | CASSPVGEWGQFF
TRBJ2-3 | NA | TRBV19 | NA | TGTGCCAGTACCGAGTGGGGCCTTAGCACAGATACGCAGTATTTT | CASTEWGLSTDTQYF
TRBJ1-1 | TRBD1 | TRBV6-6 | few | TGTGCCAGCAGTCGACAGGGATCAGAAGCTTTCTTT | CASSRQGSEAFF
TRBJ1-3 | NA | TRBV14 | NA | TGTGCCAGCGCTCGAGGGAGGGGACACGGAAACACCATATATTTT | CASARGRGHGNTIYF
TRBJ2-7 | NA | TRBV2 | NA | TGTGCCAGCAGTGAAGCGCGTGCCTACGAGCAGTACTTC | CASSEARAYEQYF
TRBJ1-5 | TRBD1 | TRBV4-1 | NA | TGCGCCAGCAGCCAAGTCACAGGGGGTAATCAGCCCCAGCATTTT | CASSQVTGGNQPQHF
TRBJ1-1 | NA | TRBV5-1 | NA | TGCGCCAGCAGCTTCACGGGACAGAACACTGAAGCTTTCTTT | CASSFTGQNTEAFF
TRBJ2-7 | TRBD2 | TRBV18 | once | TGTGCCAGCTCACTAATTTATAGGACTAGCGAGCGCTACGAGCAGTACTTC | CASSLIYRTSERYEQYF
TRBJ1-4 | TRBD1 | TRBV3-1/TRBV3-2 | NA | TGTGCCAGCAGCCAAGATCTAGGGACAGGTAATGAAAAACTGTTTTTT | CASSQDLGTGNEKLFF
TRBJ2-2 | TRBD2 | TRBV11-2 | once | TGTGCCAGCAGCCAACTAGCGGGGAACACCGGGGAGCTGTTTTTT | CASSQLAGNTGELFF
TRBJ2-3 | TRBD1 | TRBV7-3 | NA | TGTGCCAGCAGCGCCTTCAGATTGGACAGGATTGAGGGCTTTAGCACAGATACGCAGTATTTT | CASSAFRLDRIEGFSTDTQYF
TRBJ2-2 | TRBD1 | TRBV28 | NA | TGTGCCAGCAGTCGGAGACAGGGTACCGGGGAGCTGTTTTTT | CASSRRQGTGELFF
TRBJ2-3 | TRBD2 | TRBV28 | few | TGTGCCAGCAGTTCCTCCGGGACTAGCGGGAAGGGTACGCAGTATTTT | CASSSSGTSGKGTQYF
TRBJ1-6 | NA | TRBV12-5 | NA | TGTGCTAGTGGGTCCACGGATTCACCCCTCCACTTT | CASGSTDSPLHF
TRBJ2-1 | TRBD2 | TRBV28 | NA | TGTGCCAGCGGACGGGGGGGCCCCTACAATGAGCAGTTCTTC | CASGRGGPYNEQFF
TRBJ2-1 | TRBD2 | TRBV18 | NA | TGTGCCAGCTCAGACAGCCTTGGGACTACCCGGAGCTCCTACAATGAGCAGTTCTTC | CASSDSLGTTRSSYNEQFF
TRBJ1-5 | NA | TRBV28 | NA | TGTGCCAGCAGTTTGGGGCAGCAGTTTAATCAGCCCCAGCATTTT | CASSLGQQFNQPQHF
TRBJ1-5 | TRBD1 | TRBV19 | NA | TGTGCCAGTAGGCAGACAGGGACCCAGCCCCAGCATTTT | CASRQTGTQPQHF
TRBJ1-5 | NA | TRBV10-3 | NA | TGTGCCATCAGTGAACACCTACAGTGGAATCAGCCCCAGCATTTT | CAISEHLQWNQPQHF
TRBJ1-1 | TRBD1 | TRBV7-2 | NA | TGTGCCAGCAGCGCCCCTGTGGGACAGCGCATGAACACTGAAGCTTTCTTT | CASSAPVGQRMNTEAFF
TRBJ2-6 | TRBD1 | TRBV4-2 | NA | TGTGCCAGCAGCCAAGTAGGGGGCCCGGGATCTGGGGCCAACGTCCTGACTTTC | CASSQVGGPGSGANVLTF
TRBJ2-1 | TRBD1 | TRBV10-3 | NA | TGTGCCATCAGTGAGGAGGGGGCGCGGTCCTACAATGAGCAGTTCTTC | CAISEEGARSYNEQFF
TRBJ1-1 | NA | TRBV7-3 | NA | TGTGCCAGCGGTCCTGGGAGGGACACTGAAGCTTTCTTT | CASGPGRDTEAFF
TRBJ2-5 | NA | TRBV9 | NA | TGTGCCAGCAGCGTCCAGGAACAACATGTGGAGACCCAGTACTTC | CASSVQEQHVETQYF
TRBJ2-1 | TRBD1 | TRBV5-1 | once | TGCGCCAGCAGGCGTACCGGGACAGGGGCCTACAATGAGCAGTTCTTC | CASRRTGTGAYNEQFF
TRBJ2-3 | NA | TRBV4-2 | NA | TGTGCCAGCAGCCAAGGGGGGGGACAGGTCGGCACAGATACGCAGTATTTT | CASSQGGGQVGTDTQYF
TRBJ2-5 | TRBD1 | TRBV18 | once | TGTGCCAGCTCACCACCGACAGGGGAGTACCAAGAGACCCAGTACTTC | CASSPPTGEYQETQYF
TRBJ2-1 | TRBD2 | TRBV18 | NA | TGTGCCAGCTCACCCGGACTAGTTTTCGGGGGCAATGAGCAGTTCTTC | CASSPGLVFGGNEQFF
TRBJ1-2 | NA | TRBV9 | NA | TGTGCCAGCAGCGACTGGGACTTAACCTATGGCTACACCTTC | CASSDWDLTYGYTF
TRBJ1-4 | NA | TRBV27 | NA | TGTGCCAGCAGTTCTCTTCCTGTTCCTAATGAAAAACTGTTTTTT | CASSSLPVPNEKLFF
TRBJ1-5 | NA | TRBV6-5 | NA | TGTGCCAGTGGAGGAAGGGGGCAGCCCCAGCATTTT | CASGGRGQPQHF
TRBJ1-5 | NA | TRBV21-1 | NA | TGTGCCAGCAGCAAAGGAGAACAGGGGAAGGTAGATGAGGGTCGGCACCAGCCCCAGCATTTT | CASSKGEQGKVDEGRHQPQHF
TRBJ2-4 | TRBD1 | TRBV6-2/TRBV6-3 | NA | TGTGCCAGCAGTTACGGACAGGGTAGGGCCAAAAACATTCAGTACTTC | CASSYGQGRAKNIQYF
TRBJ2-2 | NA | TRBV7-8 | NA | TGTGCCAGCAGCTACCCCTCGGGACAATTCGGTGGGGAGCTGTTTTTT | CASSYPSGQFGGELFF
TRBJ1-6 | NA | TRBV6-5 | NA | TGTGCCAGCAGAGAGGACAGTTATAATTCACCCCTCCACTTT | CASREDSYNSPLHF
TRBJ1-3 | NA | TRBV3-1/TRBV3-2 | NA | TGTGCCAGCAGCCCCGTCCGGGTCTCTGGAAACACCATATATTTT | CASSPVRVSGNTIYF
TRBJ1-2 | NA | TRBV2 | NA | TGTGCCAGCAGTGAAGCCTCGCTCGGGACTTCGGGCTACACCTTC | CASSEASLGTSGYTF
TRBJ2-7 | TRBD2 | TRBV9 | NA | TGTGCCAGCAGCGTAGCCCCGGGACTAGCCTACGAGCAGTACTTC | CASSVAPGLAYEQYF